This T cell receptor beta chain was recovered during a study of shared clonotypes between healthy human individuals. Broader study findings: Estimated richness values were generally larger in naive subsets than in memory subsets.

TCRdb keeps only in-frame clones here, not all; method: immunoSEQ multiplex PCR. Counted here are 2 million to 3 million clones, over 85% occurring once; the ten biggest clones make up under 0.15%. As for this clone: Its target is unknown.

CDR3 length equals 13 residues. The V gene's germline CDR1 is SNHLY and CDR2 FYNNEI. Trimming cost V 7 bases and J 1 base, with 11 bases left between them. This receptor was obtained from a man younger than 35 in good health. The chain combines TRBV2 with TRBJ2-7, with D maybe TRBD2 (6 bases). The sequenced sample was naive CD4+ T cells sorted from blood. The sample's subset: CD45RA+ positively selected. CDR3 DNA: TGTGCCAGCAATTTGGGGGGTTCCTACGAGCAGTACTTC. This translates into CASNLGGSYEQYF.